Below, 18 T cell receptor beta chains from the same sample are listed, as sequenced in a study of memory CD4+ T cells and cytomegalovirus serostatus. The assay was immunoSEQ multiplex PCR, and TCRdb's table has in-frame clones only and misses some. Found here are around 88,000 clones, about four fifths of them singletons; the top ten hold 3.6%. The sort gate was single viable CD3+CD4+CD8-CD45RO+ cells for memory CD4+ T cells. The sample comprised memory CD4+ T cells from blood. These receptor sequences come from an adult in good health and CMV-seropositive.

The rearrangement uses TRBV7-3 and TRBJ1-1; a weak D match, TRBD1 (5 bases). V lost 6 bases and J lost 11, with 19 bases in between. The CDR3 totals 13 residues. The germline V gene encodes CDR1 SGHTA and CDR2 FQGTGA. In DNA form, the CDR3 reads TGTGCCAGCAGTACAGGTGGGGGTGGGCGCGCTTTCTTT. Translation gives CASSTGGGGRAFF.

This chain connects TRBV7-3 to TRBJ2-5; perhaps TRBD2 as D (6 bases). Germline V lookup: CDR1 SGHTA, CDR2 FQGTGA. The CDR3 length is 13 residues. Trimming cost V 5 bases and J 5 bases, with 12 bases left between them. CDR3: CASSRRRGETQYF. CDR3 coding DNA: TGTGCCAGCAGCCGAAGGAGGGGTGAGACCCAGTACTTC. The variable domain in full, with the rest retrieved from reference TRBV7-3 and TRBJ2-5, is GAGVSQTPSNKVTEKGKYVELRCDPISGHTALYWYRQSLGQGPEFLIYFQGTGAADDSGLPNDRFFAVRPEGSVSTLKIQRTERGDSAVYLCASSRRRGETQYFGPGTRLLVL.

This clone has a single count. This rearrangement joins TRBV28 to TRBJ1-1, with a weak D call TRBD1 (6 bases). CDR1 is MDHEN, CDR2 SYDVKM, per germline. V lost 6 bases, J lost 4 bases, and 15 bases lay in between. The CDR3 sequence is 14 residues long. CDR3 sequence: CASRPAGEGTEAFF. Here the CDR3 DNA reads TGTGCCAGCAGGCCGGCAGGGGAGGGCACTGAAGCTTTCTTT.

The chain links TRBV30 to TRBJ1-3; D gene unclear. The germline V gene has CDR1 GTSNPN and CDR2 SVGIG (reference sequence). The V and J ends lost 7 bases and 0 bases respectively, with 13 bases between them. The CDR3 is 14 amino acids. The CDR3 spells CASPLVSSGNTIYF. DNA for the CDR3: TGTGCCTCTCCTCTCGTGAGCTCTGGAAACACCATATATTTT.

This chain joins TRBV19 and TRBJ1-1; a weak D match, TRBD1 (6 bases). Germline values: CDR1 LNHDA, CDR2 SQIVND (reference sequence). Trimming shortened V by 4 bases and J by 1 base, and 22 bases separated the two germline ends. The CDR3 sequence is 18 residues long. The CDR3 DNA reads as TGTGCCAGTAGTAGAGGGGCTGGACAGAAGACGGGGAACACTGAAGCTTTCTTT. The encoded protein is CASSRGAGQKTGNTEAFF.

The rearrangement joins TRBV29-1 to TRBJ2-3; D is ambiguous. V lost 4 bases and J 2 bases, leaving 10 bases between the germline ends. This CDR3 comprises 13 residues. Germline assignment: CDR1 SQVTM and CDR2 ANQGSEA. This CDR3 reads CSVAAVLTDTQYF. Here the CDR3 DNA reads TGCAGCGTTGCAGCAGTACTCACAGATACGCAGTATTTT.

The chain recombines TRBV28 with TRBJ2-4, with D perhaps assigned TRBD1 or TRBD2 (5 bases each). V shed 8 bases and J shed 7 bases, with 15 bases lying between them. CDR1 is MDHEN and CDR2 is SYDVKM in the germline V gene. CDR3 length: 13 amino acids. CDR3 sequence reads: CASQGGASNIQYF. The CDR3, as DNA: TGTGCCAGCCAAGGTGGGGCTAGCAACATTCAGTACTTC.

CDR3 sequence reads: CASRPGGGGFQPQHF. The CDR3 DNA is TGTGCCAGCAGGCCTGGAGGGGGCGGGTTTCAGCCCCAGCATTTT. V and J are TRBV28 and TRBJ1-5; 7 bases line up with TRBD1. Germline CDR1 MDHEN, CDR2 SYDVKM. V dropped 6 bases and J dropped 6; count of bases not matched to a gene: 11. CDR3 length: 15 residues.

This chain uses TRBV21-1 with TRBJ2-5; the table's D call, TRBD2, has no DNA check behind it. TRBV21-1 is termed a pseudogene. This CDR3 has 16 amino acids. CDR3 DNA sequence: TGTGCCAGCAGCAAGGACCCGAACGCGGGTCTGAAGACCCAGTACTTC. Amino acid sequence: CASSKDPNAGLKTQYF.

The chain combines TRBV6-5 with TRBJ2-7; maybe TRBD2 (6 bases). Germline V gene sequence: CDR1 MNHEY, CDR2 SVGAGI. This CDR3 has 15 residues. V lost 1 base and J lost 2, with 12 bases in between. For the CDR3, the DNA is TGTGCCAGCAGTTACTTCGGGACTTCAGCCTACGAGCAGTACTTC. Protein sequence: CASSYFGTSAYEQYF.

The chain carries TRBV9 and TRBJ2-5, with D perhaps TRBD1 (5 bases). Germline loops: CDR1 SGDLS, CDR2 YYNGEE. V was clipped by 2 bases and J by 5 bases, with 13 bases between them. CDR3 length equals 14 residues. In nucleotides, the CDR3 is TGTGCCAGCAGCGTCCTCCAGGGAAGGGAGACCCAGTACTTC. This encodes CASSVLQGRETQYF.

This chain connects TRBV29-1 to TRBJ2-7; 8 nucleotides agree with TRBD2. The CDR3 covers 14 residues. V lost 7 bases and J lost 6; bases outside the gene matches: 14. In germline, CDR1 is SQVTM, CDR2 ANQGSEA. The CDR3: CSAAPSGSRGEQYF. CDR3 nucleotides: TGCAGCGCCGCGCCTAGCGGGTCCCGTGGCGAGCAGTACTTC.

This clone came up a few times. The CDR3 here is CASSLDEQETQYF. The CDR3 DNA sequence: TGTGCCAGCAGCTTGGATGAGCAAGAGACCCAGTACTTC. V usage is TRBV5-6 and J usage is TRBJ2-5; D unresolved. The V end lost 0 bases, the J end lost 2 bases, and 5 bases lay between the germline ends. The germline gives CDR1 SGHDT, CDR2 YYEEEE. This CDR3 spans 13 amino acids.

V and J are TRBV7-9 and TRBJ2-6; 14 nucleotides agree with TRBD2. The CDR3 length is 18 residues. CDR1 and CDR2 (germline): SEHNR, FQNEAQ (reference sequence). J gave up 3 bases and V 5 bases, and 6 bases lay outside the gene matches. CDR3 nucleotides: TGTGCCAGCAGCCCTGGACTAGCGGGAGGACGTGGGGCCAACGTCCTGACTTTC. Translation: CASSPGLAGGRGANVLTF.

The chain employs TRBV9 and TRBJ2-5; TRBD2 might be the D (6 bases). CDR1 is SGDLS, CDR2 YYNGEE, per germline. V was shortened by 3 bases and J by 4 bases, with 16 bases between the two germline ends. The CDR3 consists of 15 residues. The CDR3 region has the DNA TGTGCCAGCAGCGATGGTAGCGGAGCAGGAGAGACCCAGTACTTC. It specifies CASSDGSGAGETQYF.

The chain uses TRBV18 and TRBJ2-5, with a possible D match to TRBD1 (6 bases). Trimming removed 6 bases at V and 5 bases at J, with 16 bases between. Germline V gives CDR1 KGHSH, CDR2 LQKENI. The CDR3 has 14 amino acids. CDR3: CASSPQQGRETQYF. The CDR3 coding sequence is TGTGCCAGCTCTCCCCAACAGGGACGCGAGACCCAGTACTTC.

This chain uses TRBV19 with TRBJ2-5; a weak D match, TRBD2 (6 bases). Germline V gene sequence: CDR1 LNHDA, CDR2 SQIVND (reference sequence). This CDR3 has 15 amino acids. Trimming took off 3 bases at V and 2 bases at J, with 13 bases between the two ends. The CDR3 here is CASSIGEAPQETQYF. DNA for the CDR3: TGTGCCAGTAGTATCGGGGAGGCCCCGCAAGAGACCCAGTACTTC.

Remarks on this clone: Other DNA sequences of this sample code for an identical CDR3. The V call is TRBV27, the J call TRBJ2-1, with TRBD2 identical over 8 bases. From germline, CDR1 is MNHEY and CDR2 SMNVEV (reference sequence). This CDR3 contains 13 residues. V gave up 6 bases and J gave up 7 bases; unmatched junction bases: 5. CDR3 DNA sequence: TGTGCCAGCAGACCCACGGGGGGGAATGAGCAGTTCTTC. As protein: CASRPTGGNEQFF.